The T cell receptor beta chain under discussion was sequenced for a study of PD-1 blockade in classical Hodgkin lymphoma. Turning to the study itself: On a schedule of every 2 weeks, patients received nivolumab 3 mg/kg intravenously.

The protocol was immunoSEQ multiplex PCR, while the TCRdb copy is restricted to in-frame clones and leaves out a portion. The table shows some 12,000 clones, with 75% occurring only once. Regarding the study as a whole: Partial responders and progressors had significantly lower baseline TCR diversity. It was CD4+ TCR diversity, not CD8+, that rose significantly by C4D1. Whatever underlies the repertoire differences (possibly disease activity or prior therapy) remains undefined.

After autologous stem cell transplantation all patients relapsed, and prior brentuximab vedotin exposure differed between cohorts. Note on this clone: Antigen specificity is unknown.

Sequences were derived from peripheral blood mononuclear cells (PBMCs), sampled at baseline. This clonotype was sampled from a human donor with classical Hodgkin lymphoma.

CDR3 nucleotide sequence: TGTGCCAGCAGCGTAGGAGACGCCGGGGAGCTGTTTTTT. This gives the protein CASSVGDAGELFF. This chain joins TRBV9 and TRBJ2-2; no definite D call. Trimming took 0 bases from V and 6 from J, leaving 6 bases between them. CDR3 length: 13 residues. Germline lookup yields CDR1 SGDLS and CDR2 YYNGEE. Full variable domain (remainder filled in from reference TRBV9 and TRBJ2-2): DSGVTQTPKHLITATGQRVTLRCSPRSGDLSVYWYQQSLDQGLQFLIQYYNGEERAKGNILERFSAQQFPDLHSELNLSSLELGDSALYFCASSVGDAGELFFGEGSRLTVL.